One and the same sample provided the 30 T cell receptor beta chains below, sequenced in a study of PD-1 blockade in mismatch repair-deficient tumors (TCRdb year 2017). Receptor amplification or capture employed the immunoSEQ multiplex PCR assay. What TCRdb holds here is the immuneACCESS table cut down to in-frame rearrangements. Part of the clones is not present; checked against another copy, under half of the missing clones reflect an unresolved V gene, and the others are unexplained. Across this sample there are tens of thousands of clones, with approximately 84% seen only once. Clones ranked in the top ten supply more than 15% of the sample. The sample was peripheral blood, taken 2 weeks after starting pembrolizumab. These receptors were taken from an adult with mismatch repair-deficient cancer.

This chain uses TRBV11-3 with TRBJ2-2, with no clear D. The CDR3 totals 14 residues. V lost 5 bases, J lost 6 bases, and 13 bases lay in between. Germline assignment: CDR1 SGHNT and CDR2 YENEEA. CDR3 sequence: CASSTLRKSGELFF. DNA for the CDR3: TGTGCCAGCAGCACCCTGAGGAAGTCCGGGGAGCTGTTTTTT.

V gene TRBV9 combines with J gene TRBJ1-1, with 7 bases lining up with TRBD1. V shed 4 bases and J 8 bases; nucleotides not matched to a gene: 2. Germline V gives CDR1 SGDLS, CDR2 YYNGEE. There are 11 residues in the CDR3. CDR3 amino acids: CASSTGQEAFF. In DNA, the CDR3 is TGTGCCAGCAGCACGGGACAGGAAGCTTTCTTT.

The chain is built from TRBV4-1 and TRBJ1-4; D is undetermined. CDR3 length: 13 residues. CDR1 and CDR2 from the germline V gene are MGHRA and YSYEKL. Trimming stripped 3 bases from V and 2 bases from J, with 4 bases between. CDR3 coding DNA: TGCGCCAGCAGCCAGGGGACTAATGAAAAACTGTTTTTT. It yields the protein CASSQGTNEKLFF.

The rearrangement uses TRBV19 and TRBJ1-5, with 7 nucleotides matching TRBD1. The CDR3 is 16 residues long. Germline loops: CDR1 LNHDA, CDR2 SQIVND (reference sequence). J lost 0 bases, V lost 5 bases, and 7 bases had no gene match. The DNA for the CDR3 is TGTGCCAGTAGTGTAAGGACAGGACATAGCAATCAGCCCCAGCATTTT. As protein: CASSVRTGHSNQPQHF.

The V and J genes are TRBV4-1 and TRBJ2-5; tentative D call: TRBD2 (6 bases). This CDR3 has 13 residues. The germline V gene encodes CDR1 MGHRA and CDR2 YSYEKL. V lost 8 bases and J lost 5, with 15 bases in between. This CDR3 is CASASAGTETQYF. The CDR3 DNA is TGCGCCAGCGCATCTGCGGGAACGGAGACCCAGTACTTC.

This clone was observed a single time. The CDR3 DNA follows: TGTGCCAGCAGTTTATTAGGGTACAAATTTAGCAATCAGCCCCAGCATTTT. Translated, it gives CASSLLGYKFSNQPQHF. The chain links TRBV28 to TRBJ1-5, with no clear D. This CDR3 spans 17 amino acids. Germline-derived CDR1 and CDR2 are MDHEN and SYDVKM. The V gene lost 1 base and the J gene lost 0 bases, with 13 bases spanning the gap.

This sequence joins TRBV9 and TRBJ2-2; D is uncertain. The CDR3 totals 16 residues. V was clipped by 0 bases and J by 1 base, with 10 bases between them. Germline-derived CDR1 and CDR2 are SGDLS and YYNGEE. The DNA of the CDR3 is TGTGCCAGCAGCGTAGCGCCTGTTGGGAACACCGGGGAGCTGTTTTTT. As protein: CASSVAPVGNTGELFF.

V is TRBV29-1 and J is TRBJ1-4, with TRBD1 as a possible D gene (5 bases). Looked up from germline, CDR1 is SQVTM and CDR2 is ANQGSEA. The CDR3 contains 13 residues. With 5 bases removed from V and 8 bases from J, the gap between germline ends came to 15 bases. CDR3 residues: CSVQGAVWEKLFF. The DNA of the CDR3 is TGCAGCGTTCAAGGGGCGGTGTGGGAAAAACTGTTTTTT.

The rearrangement links TRBV19 to TRBJ2-7; D unresolved. V was shortened by 3 bases and J by 0 bases, with 9 bases between the two germline ends. Looked up from germline, CDR1 is LNHDA and CDR2 is SQIVND (reference sequence). The CDR3 has 14 amino acids. The DNA for the CDR3 is TGTGCCAGTAGTATGTCAGGCAGCTCCTACGAGCAGTACTTC. Residues: CASSMSGSSYEQYF.

CDR3 protein: CASSDSAGGPDTQYF. CDR3 DNA: TGTGCCAGCAGTGACTCAGCGGGAGGGCCAGATACGCAGTATTTT. The J gene is TRBJ2-3, the V gene TRBV6-4; 10 positions agree with TRBD2. Germline CDR1 reads MRHNA; CDR2 reads SNTAGT. The CDR3 runs 15 residues. V lost 0 bases and J lost 4; bases outside the gene matches: 1.

This chain links TRBV19 with TRBJ2-7, with a tentative D call TRBD2 (6 bases). The ends were cut back, 4 bases at V and 0 bases at J, with 22 bases in the middle. The germline gives CDR1 LNHDA, CDR2 SQIVND (reference sequence). The CDR3 consists of 18 residues. As DNA, the CDR3 is TGTGCCAGTAGTAGGAAGGCGGGGTCTAGACTGGACTCCTACGAGCAGTACTTC. Translated: CASSRKAGSRLDSYEQYF.

This clone appeared once. The chain has TRBV6-4 and TRBJ1-1; D unclear. Germline V lookup: CDR1 MRHNA, CDR2 SNTAGT. Trimming took 3 bases from V and 5 from J, leaving 10 bases between them. The CDR3 has 13 residues. The CDR3 DNA reads as TGTGCCAGCAGTGAACATAAGGAGACTGAAGCTTTCTTT. Translating it yields CASSEHKETEAFF.

This clone showed up just a few times. The rearrangement uses TRBV7-2 and TRBJ1-2; D not certain. Germline V CDR1 and CDR2: SGHTA, FQGNSA. Trimming shortened V by 2 bases and J by 3 bases, and 10 bases separated the two germline ends. This CDR3 comprises 14 residues. The CDR3, as DNA: TGTGCCAGCAGCTTATTAGAGAGGGACTATGGCTACACCTTC. Its protein is CASSLLERDYGYTF.

Notes on this clone: Different DNA sequences within this sample yield the same CDR3. This chain uses TRBV13 with TRBJ2-2; the D is unclear. CDR3 length: 12 amino acids. The V gene's germline CDR1 is PRHDT and CDR2 FYEKMQ (reference sequence). V lost 1 base and J 7 bases, leaving 4 bases between the germline ends. DNA of the CDR3: TGTGCCAGCAGCTTAGTGGGCGGGGAGCTGTTTTTT. It translates to CASSLVGGELFF.

This clone appeared once. The chain is built from TRBV14 and TRBJ2-7, with D hard to call. CDR1 is SGHDN, CDR2 FVKESK, per germline. The length of the CDR3 is 13 residues. With 0 bases removed from V and 5 bases from J, the gap between germline ends came to 8 bases. CDR3 sequence reads: CASSQDNYNEQYF. For the CDR3, the DNA is TGTGCCAGCAGCCAAGATAATTACAACGAGCAGTACTTC.

The CDR3 nucleotides read TGTGCCAGCAGTCCCCGCTCGGGGACGAGTGGCTACACCTTC. Its protein product is CASSPRSGTSGYTF. This sequence joins TRBV28 and TRBJ1-2; D may be TRBD1 (5 bases). V shed 5 bases and J shed 7 bases, with 17 bases lying between them. Germline V lookup: CDR1 MDHEN, CDR2 SYDVKM. The CDR3 sequence is 14 residues long.

V gene TRBV18 combines with J gene TRBJ2-2; unclear D gene. The V and J ends lost 5 bases and 0 bases respectively, with 7 bases between them. CDR1 is KGHSH and CDR2 is LQKENI in the germline V gene. The CDR3 covers 14 residues. The CDR3 spells CASSSRANTGELFF. The CDR3 bases are TGTGCCAGCTCATCTAGAGCGAACACCGGGGAGCTGTTTTTT.

The rearrangement joins TRBV6-1 to TRBJ1-1; TRBD1 agrees at 7 bases. CDR1 and CDR2 (germline): MNHNS, SASEGT. This CDR3 has 15 residues. V lost 5 bases, J lost 1 base, and 7 bases stayed unmatched. CDR3 DNA: TGTGCCAGCAGTCTCCAGGGGGTGCCGAACACTGAAGCTTTCTTT. Translated, it gives CASSLQGVPNTEAFF.

The chain is built from TRBV4-1 and TRBJ1-3, with no clear D. Between the trimmed V and J ends, which lost 3 bases and 1 base, there was a span of 7 bases. Germline values: CDR1 MGHRA, CDR2 YSYEKL. The CDR3 consists of 14 residues. CDR3 loop: CASSQAMSGNTIYF. For the CDR3, the DNA is TGCGCCAGCAGCCAGGCGATGTCTGGAAACACCATATATTTT.

The chain recombines TRBV19 with TRBJ2-7; no reliable D call. The CDR3 runs to 14 residues. From germline, CDR1 is LNHDA and CDR2 SQIVND (reference sequence). Trimming pared 3 bases from V and 2 bases from J, leaving 11 bases between. CDR3 in amino acids: CASSIGRGPYEQYF. For the CDR3, the DNA is TGTGCCAGTAGTATTGGGCGTGGCCCCTACGAGCAGTACTTC.

This sequence joins TRBV7-2 and TRBJ2-2; TRBD1 matches at 10 bases. J was trimmed by 3 bases and V by 1 base; bases with no gene match: 8. The CDR3 contains 18 residues. The germline V gene encodes CDR1 SGHTA and CDR2 FQGNSA. CDR3 loop: CASSLGGGTGAYTGELFF. DNA of the CDR3: TGTGCCAGCAGCTTAGGAGGCGGGACAGGGGCCTACACCGGGGAGCTGTTTTTT.

J is TRBJ2-5 and V is TRBV6-1, with TRBD2 matching 7 bases. Germline CDR1 MNHNS, CDR2 SASEGT. The V gene end was trimmed by 0 bases and the J gene end by 2 bases; junction bases not matched to a gene: 0. The CDR3 totals 14 residues. CDR3 DNA sequence: TGTGCCAGCAGTGAAGCGGGAGGGCAAGAGACCCAGTACTTC. Amino acids: CASSEAGGQETQYF.

The chain carries TRBV11-2 and TRBJ1-3; D remains ambiguous. V was clipped by 3 bases and J by 0 bases, with 6 bases between them. The CDR3 loop spans 14 amino acids. Germline V gene sequence: CDR1 SGHAT, CDR2 FQNNGV. CDR3 region: CASSFGNSGNTIYF. The DNA for the CDR3 is TGTGCCAGCAGCTTTGGGAACTCTGGAAACACCATATATTTT.

This clone occurred a few times. The CDR3 DNA reads as TGTGCCAGCAGTGATCTGGCGAATGAGCAGTTCTTC. Protein product: CASSDLANEQFF. The chain uses TRBV2 and TRBJ2-1; D gene ambiguous. The germline gives CDR1 SNHLY, CDR2 FYNNEI. Trimming took 3 bases from V and 7 from J, leaving 7 bases between them. The CDR3 has 12 amino acids.

The chain employs TRBV28 and TRBJ2-2, with 10 bases matching TRBD2. The J segment lost 1 base and the V segment lost 5 bases, leaving 7 bases of the junction unmatched. Germline CDR1 and CDR2: MDHEN and SYDVKM. This CDR3 is built from 17 residues. The CDR3 here is CASSPLPSGRNTGELFF. The CDR3 coding sequence is TGTGCCAGCAGTCCCCTCCCTAGCGGGAGGAACACCGGGGAGCTGTTTTTT. The full variable domain, in which reference TRBV28 and TRBJ2-2 provide the parts outside the CDR3, is DVKVTQSSRYLVKRTGEKVFLECVQDMDHENMFWYRQDPGLGLRLIYFSYDVKMKEKGDIPEGYSVSREKKERFSLILESASTNQTSMYLCASSPLPSGRNTGELFFGEGSRLTVL.

The chain carries TRBV11-3 and TRBJ2-7; 11 bases align to TRBD2. This CDR3 comprises 14 residues. J lost 4 bases, V lost 5 bases, and 4 bases had no gene match. Germline values: CDR1 SGHNT, CDR2 YENEEA. As DNA, the CDR3 is TGTGCCAGCAGCACTAGCGGGAGTAATTACGAGCAGTACTTC. Translation: CASSTSGSNYEQYF.

This chain joins TRBV30 and TRBJ2-1, with D unclear. Trimming shortened V by 5 bases and J by 3 bases, and 11 bases separated the two germline ends. The V gene's germline CDR1 is GTSNPN and CDR2 SVGIG (reference sequence). The CDR3 sequence is 13 residues long. The CDR3 nucleotides are TGTGCCTGGGCCCGGTCCCACTACAATGAGCAGTTCTTC. This gives the protein CAWARSHYNEQFF.

J is TRBJ1-1 and V is TRBV9; D might be TRBD1 (5 bases). With 4 bases removed from V and 4 bases from J, the gap between germline ends came to 11 bases. Germline V gene sequence: CDR1 SGDLS, CDR2 YYNGEE. This CDR3 comprises 13 residues. CDR3 protein: CASSLVGGTEAFF. The DNA for the CDR3 is TGTGCCAGCAGCTTGGTGGGGGGCACTGAAGCTTTCTTT.

The chain combines TRBV28 with TRBJ1-5, with TRBD1 identical over 8 bases. Per the germline V gene, CDR1 is MDHEN and CDR2 is SYDVKM. The CDR3 is 16 amino acids. V dropped 6 bases and J dropped 7; count of bases not matched to a gene: 14. The CDR3 reads CASSPRGQGAGQPQHF. CDR3 nucleotides: TGTGCCAGCAGCCCCCGAGGGCAGGGGGCCGGACAGCCCCAGCATTTT. The variable domain in full, completed from reference TRBV28 and TRBJ1-5, reads DVKVTQSSRYLVKRTGEKVFLECVQDMDHENMFWYRQDPGLGLRLIYFSYDVKMKEKGDIPEGYSVSREKKERFSLILESASTNQTSMYLCASSPRGQGAGQPQHFGDGTRLSIL.

The chain links TRBV19 to TRBJ1-2; 10 positions agree with TRBD1. CDR1 is LNHDA, CDR2 SQIVND, per germline (reference sequence). The CDR3 loop spans 13 amino acids. V was pared by 5 bases and J by 7 bases, with 4 bases of the junction left unmatched. The CDR3 reads CASSDRGRGGYTF. The CDR3 DNA sequence: TGTGCCAGTAGTGACAGGGGGCGTGGTGGCTACACCTTC.